The source of this T cell receptor (beta chain) is a study of T cell repertoires in ileal Crohn's disease. The repertoire was sequenced with immunoSEQ multiplex PCR; TCRdb's copy has only in-frame clones and lacks some. Altogether around 9,800 clones are present, around 86% being singletons, with the ten largest covering over 7.5%. Time point reported: inflamed ileum from the surgical specimen. This CDR3 region has 12 residues. Deletions cut 6 bases from V and 0 bases from J, with 8 bases between. Germline-derived CDR1 and CDR2 are SQVTM and ANQGSEA. Material: ileal tissue. V gene TRBV29-1 combines with J gene TRBJ1-1; D remains unclear. The clonotype comes from an adult with Crohn's disease. The CDR3 DNA reads as TGCAGCGTCGCCACAGTGAACACTGAAGCTTTCTTT. This encodes CSVATVNTEAFF.